This TCR beta chain was retrieved from a study of cytomegalovirus exposure and HLA in healthy donors. Comments on this clone: Its antigen remains unidentified.

Broader study findings: Highly shared variants forming one cluster were likely a sequencing artifact.

Primers: 60 Vbeta forward and 13 Jbeta reverse. Profiling relied on immunoSEQ multiplex PCR, and the TCRdb table lists in-frame clones only, not all of them. Of about 210,000 clones detected, around 83% appear once; the ten largest clones hold approximately 1.8%. The CDR3 runs 14 residues. V was clipped by 2 bases and J by 5 bases, with 10 bases between them. CDR1 is GTSNPN and CDR2 is SVGIG in the germline V gene (reference sequence). Each of the donors was a healthy bone marrow donor. This clonotype was obtained from a man aged 35 to 55 in good health and CMV-seropositive. The rearrangement links TRBV30 to TRBJ1-6; D is perhaps TRBD1 (5 bases). The specimen sequenced was PBMCs. The CDR3 DNA reads TGTGCCTGGAGTCTGACAGAGAATAATTCACCCCTCCACTTT. Its protein product is CAWSLTENNSPLHF.